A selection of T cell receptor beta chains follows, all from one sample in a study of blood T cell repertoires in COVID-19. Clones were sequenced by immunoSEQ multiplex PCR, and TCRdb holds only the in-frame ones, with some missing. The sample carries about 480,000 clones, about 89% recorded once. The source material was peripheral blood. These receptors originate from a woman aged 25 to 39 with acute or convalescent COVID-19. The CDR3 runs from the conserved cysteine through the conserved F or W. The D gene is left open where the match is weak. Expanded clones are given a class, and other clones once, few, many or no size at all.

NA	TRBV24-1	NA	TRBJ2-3	TGTGCCACCAGGAGTCCTAGCACAGATACGCAGTATTTT	CATRSPSTDTQYF
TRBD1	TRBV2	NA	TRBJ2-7	TGTGCCACCGGGACAGTGGCCTACGAGCAGTACTTC	CATGTVAYEQYF
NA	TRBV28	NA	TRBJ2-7	TGTGCCAGCAGTTTCGGGTGCGGGTGGTGCTCCTACGAGCAGTACTTC	CASSFGCGWCSYEQYF
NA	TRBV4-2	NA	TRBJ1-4	TGTGCCAGCAGCCAGACGGACTTGGCTAATGAAAAACTGTTTTTT	CASSQTDLANEKLFF
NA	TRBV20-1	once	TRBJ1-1	TGCAGTGCTACCCCCTTAACTGAAGCTTTCTTT	CSATPLTEAFF
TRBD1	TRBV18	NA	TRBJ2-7	TGTGCCAGCTCTAGTCCGGAGGGACAGGGTTACGAGCAGTACTTC	CASSSPEGQGYEQYF
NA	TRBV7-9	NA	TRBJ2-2	TGTGCCAGCAGCTTAGCAGAGGGCAGCGTCATTATAACCGGGGAGCTGTTTTTT	CASSLAEGSVIITGELFF
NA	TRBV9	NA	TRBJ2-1	TGTGCCAGCAGCGTAAGAGGGGGTTACAATGAGCAGTTCTTC	CASSVRGGYNEQFF
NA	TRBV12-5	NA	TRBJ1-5	TGTGCTAGTGGTTTTACAATCCAGGGTCTACCCTTGAATCAGCCCCAGCATTTT	CASGFTIQGLPLNQPQHF
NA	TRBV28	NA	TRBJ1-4	TGTGCCAGCAGTTTAAGTTCGCGGGGTAATGAAAAACTGTTTTTT	CASSLSSRGNEKLFF
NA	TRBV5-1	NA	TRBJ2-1	TGCGCCAGCAGCATCGCCGCAGGGGCCCCGGTCTTC	CASSIAAGAPVF
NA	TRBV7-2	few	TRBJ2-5	TGTGCCAGCAGCTTAGTTCCGGGACAAGAGACCCAGTACTTC	CASSLVPGQETQYF
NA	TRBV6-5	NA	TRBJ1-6	TGTGCCAGCAGTTCACAGCCAGGCTATAATTCACCCCTCCACTTT	CASSSQPGYNSPLHF
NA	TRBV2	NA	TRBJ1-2	TGTGCCAGCCAAGTAACAGGGCTTAGAAACTATGGCTACACCTTC	CASQVTGLRNYGYTF
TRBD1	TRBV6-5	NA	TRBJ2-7	TGTGCCAGCAGTAAAACCCAGGGGGCGGCTTACGAGCAGTACTTC	CASSKTQGAAYEQYF
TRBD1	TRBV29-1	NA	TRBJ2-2	TGCAGCGTTGAAAATCCGGGACAGGGGACCGGGGAGCTGTTTTTT	CSVENPGQGTGELFF
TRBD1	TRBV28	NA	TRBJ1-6	TGTGCCAGCAGTTCCCCCAGACAGGGGGGCAATTCACCCCTCCACTTT	CASSSPRQGGNSPLHF
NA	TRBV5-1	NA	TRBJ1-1	TGCGCCAGCAAAATATGGGAAACGGGGACTGAAGCTTTCTTT	CASKIWETGTEAFF
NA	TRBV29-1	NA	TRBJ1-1	TGCAGCGTTTATCGGGGGACTGGCACTGAAGCTTTCTTT	CSVYRGTGTEAFF
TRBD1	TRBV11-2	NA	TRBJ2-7	TGTGCCAGCAGCTTCAGTCCCCGGAGGGACAGGGGGCCGTACGAGCAGTACTTC	CASSFSPRRDRGPYEQYF
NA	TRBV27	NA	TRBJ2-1	TGTGCCAGCAGTTTATCAGGGGTAAATGAGCAGTTCTTC	CASSLSGVNEQFF
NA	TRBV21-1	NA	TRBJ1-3	TGTGCCCGCGACAGGGGGCTGGGAGGAAACACCATATATTTT	CARDRGLGGNTIYF
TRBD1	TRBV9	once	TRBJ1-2	TGTGCCAGCAGCGATCAGACAGGGGTCCGTGCGGGCTACACCTTC	CASSDQTGVRAGYTF
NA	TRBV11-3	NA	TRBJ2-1	TGTGCCAGCAGCCAGTGGGGGGGCGGAAACCAATACAATGAGCAGTTCTTC	CASSQWGGGNQYNEQFF